This TCR beta chain was identified during a study of blood T cell repertoires in COVID-19. Study at large: Sites in the United States, Italy and Spain provided acute and convalescent COVID-19 samples.

Sequenced by immunoSEQ multiplex PCR; TCRdb stores in-frame clones only, minus some. The profile shows roughly 360,000 clones, about 87% of them singletons. The study drew participants aged 18 to 89 years from roughly 25 US areas. Trimming stripped 9 bases from V and 4 bases from J, with 9 bases between. Germline values: CDR1 WSHSY, CDR2 SAAADI. This CDR3 region has 11 residues. The TCR originated in a man aged 25 to 40 who had recovered from COVID-19. The rearrangement uses TRBV10-2 and TRBJ1-2; no reliable D call. The source material was PBMCs or T cells enriched from blood (not recorded which). CDR3 coding DNA: TGCGCCAGGGTTGACACCTATGGCTACACCTTC. Translating gives CARVDTYGYTF.